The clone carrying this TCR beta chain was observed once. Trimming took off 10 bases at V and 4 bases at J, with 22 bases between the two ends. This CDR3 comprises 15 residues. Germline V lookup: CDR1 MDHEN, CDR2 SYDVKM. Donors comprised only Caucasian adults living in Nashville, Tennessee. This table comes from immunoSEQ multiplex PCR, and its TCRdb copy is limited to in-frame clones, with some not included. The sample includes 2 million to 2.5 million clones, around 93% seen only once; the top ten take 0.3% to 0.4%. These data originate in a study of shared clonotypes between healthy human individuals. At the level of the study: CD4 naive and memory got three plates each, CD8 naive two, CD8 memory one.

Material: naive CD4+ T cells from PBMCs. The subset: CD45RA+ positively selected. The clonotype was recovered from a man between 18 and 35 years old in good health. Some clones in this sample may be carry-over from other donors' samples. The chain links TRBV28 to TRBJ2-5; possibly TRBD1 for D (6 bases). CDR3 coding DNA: TGTGCCATCTCAAATTGGCAGGGGCTCGGAGAGACCCAGTACTTC. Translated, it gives CAISNWQGLGETQYF.